This is a list of T cell receptor beta chains from one sample in a study of cytomegalovirus exposure and HLA in healthy donors. TCRdb's table, derived via immunoSEQ multiplex PCR, lists solely in-frame clones and lacks some. This sample has around 110,000 clones, with about two thirds found just once. The specimen sequenced was PBMCs. The receptors here all came from a female donor in good health and CMV-seronegative. Both conserved end residues are part of each CDR3. Each record gives: clone size, D gene, V gene, J gene, CDR3 protein, CDR3 DNA. A D gene is named only where the DNA matches it firmly. Where a row states a size, it is once, few, many or the class of an expanded clone; other rows omit it.

size: -; D: -; V: TRBV7-8; J: TRBJ2-1; CDR3: CASSLSRDGEQFF; DNA: TGTGCCAGCAGCTTAAGTCGGGATGGTGAGCAGTTCTTC
size: -; D: TRBD1; V: TRBV2; J: TRBJ1-4; CDR3: CASSEVRTGEKLFF; DNA: TGTGCCAGCAGTGAAGTTCGGACAGGGGAAAAACTGTTTTTT
size: -; D: TRBD2; V: TRBV28; J: TRBJ2-5; CDR3: CASSFQSGGEETQYF; DNA: TGTGCCAGCAGTTTTCAGAGCGGGGGGGAAGAGACCCAGTACTTC
size: -; D: TRBD1; V: TRBV18; J: TRBJ1-5; CDR3: CASRDSSNQPQHF; DNA: TGTGCCAGCCGGGACAGTAGCAATCAGCCCCAGCATTTT
size: -; D: TRBD2; V: TRBV13; J: TRBJ2-7; CDR3: CASSFGLAGTYEQYF; DNA: TGTGCCAGCAGCTTCGGTCTAGCGGGGACCTACGAGCAGTACTTC
size: -; D: -; V: TRBV6-1; J: TRBJ1-2; CDR3: CASSEGRWGGDGYTF; DNA: TGTGCCAGCAGTGAAGGACGTTGGGGAGGGGATGGCTACACCTTC
size: -; D: TRBD2; V: TRBV4-1; J: TRBJ2-4; CDR3: CASSQERFGGENIQYF; DNA: TGCGCCAGCAGCCAAGAGAGGTTCGGGGGGGAAAACATTCAGTACTTC
size: -; D: -; V: TRBV10-1; J: TRBJ2-2; CDR3: CASSGHQRDTMNTGELFF; DNA: TGCGCCAGCAGTGGCCACCAGCGAGATACCATGAACACCGGGGAGCTGTTTTTT
size: few; D: TRBD2; V: TRBV2; J: TRBJ2-1; CDR3: CASTFGVAGNNEQFF; DNA: TGTGCCAGCACCTTTGGGGTAGCGGGGAACAATGAGCAGTTCTTC
size: -; D: TRBD2; V: TRBV4-2; J: TRBJ2-3; CDR3: CASSQTTSGSTDTQYF; DNA: TGTGCCAGCAGCCAAACGACTAGCGGGAGCACAGATACGCAGTATTTT
size: -; D: -; V: TRBV7-8; J: TRBJ2-1; CDR3: CASSTPRQYNEQFF; DNA: TGTGCCAGCAGCACGCCCAGACAGTACAATGAGCAGTTCTTC
size: -; D: TRBD1; V: TRBV10-1; J: TRBJ1-2; CDR3: CASAPGQIDYGYTF; DNA: TGCGCCAGCGCCCCGGGACAGATAGACTATGGCTACACCTTC
size: once; D: TRBD2; V: TRBV2; J: TRBJ2-2; CDR3: CASSEALLTGGGPSGELFF; DNA: TGTGCCAGCAGTGAAGCGCTTCTAACTGGGGGAGGGCCTTCCGGGGAGCTGTTTTTT
size: few; D: TRBD2; V: TRBV27; J: TRBJ2-7; CDR3: CASSLRASGRNRYEQYF; DNA: TGTGCCAGCAGTTTACGGGCTAGCGGGAGGAATCGGTACGAGCAGTACTTC
size: -; D: TRBD1; V: TRBV28; J: TRBJ2-1; CDR3: CASPPKPGQKSYNEQFF; DNA: TGTGCCAGCCCCCCAAAACCGGGACAGAAGTCCTACAATGAGCAGTTCTTC
size: -; D: -; V: TRBV27; J: TRBJ2-7; CDR3: CASSPTRIVLREQYF; DNA: TGTGCCAGCAGTCCAACCCGAATCGTTCTACGTGAGCAGTACTTC
size: -; D: -; V: TRBV28; J: TRBJ2-1; CDR3: CASSLAGAPNEQFF; DNA: TGTGCCAGCAGTTTAGCAGGGGCACCCAATGAGCAGTTCTTC
size: -; D: TRBD1; V: TRBV19; J: TRBJ1-1; CDR3: CASSIGRGDRINTEAFF; DNA: TGTGCCAGTAGTATAGGTAGAGGGGACAGGATTAACACTGAAGCTTTCTTT
size: -; D: TRBD1; V: TRBV4-1; J: TRBJ2-1; CDR3: CASSQDRDRVVSEQFF; DNA: TGCGCCAGCAGCCAAGATAGGGACAGGGTGGTAAGTGAGCAGTTCTTC
size: few; D: TRBD2; V: TRBV11-3; J: TRBJ2-7; CDR3: CASSLVLSGSNSYEQYF; DNA: TGTGCCAGCAGCTTAGTTCTTAGCGGGAGCAACTCCTACGAGCAGTACTTC
size: -; D: -; V: TRBV28; J: TRBJ2-2; CDR3: CASRFGGGELFF; DNA: TGTGCCAGCAGGTTCGGAGGCGGGGAGCTGTTTTTT
size: -; D: TRBD1; V: TRBV18; J: TRBJ2-3; CDR3: CASSWGQISTDTQYF; DNA: TGTGCCAGCTCTTGGGGACAGATTAGCACAGATACGCAGTATTTT
size: -; D: TRBD2; V: TRBV5-1; J: TRBJ2-7; CDR3: CASSPGTSANEQYF; DNA: TGCGCCAGCAGCCCCGGGACTAGCGCGAACGAGCAGTACTTC